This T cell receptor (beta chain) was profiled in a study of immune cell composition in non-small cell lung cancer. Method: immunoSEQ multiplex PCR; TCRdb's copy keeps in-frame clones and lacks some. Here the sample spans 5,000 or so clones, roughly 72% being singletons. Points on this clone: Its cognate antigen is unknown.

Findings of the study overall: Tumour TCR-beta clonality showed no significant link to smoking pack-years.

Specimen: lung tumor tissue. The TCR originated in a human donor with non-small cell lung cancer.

CDR3 DNA: TGTGCCAGCAGCTTCCCGGACAGGGGACACACCATATATTTT. Its protein product is CASSFPDRGHTIYF. The genes are TRBV5-4 and TRBJ1-3, with 9 bases aligning to TRBD1. This CDR3 has 14 residues. V was pared by 2 bases and J by 8 bases, with 5 bases of the junction left unmatched. Per germline, CDR1 SGHNT and CDR2 YYREEE (reference sequence).